This TCR beta chain stems from a study of OX40 agonist ivuxolimab in advanced cancers. Study results and caveats: The investigators did not determine what antigen specificity the expanded peripheral T cells had. Within 6 weeks, CD4+ and CD8+ blood T cells expanded clonally at 0.1 to 3.0 mg/kg.

Trimming took 5 bases from V and 6 from J, leaving 17 bases between them. CDR1 SGHTA and CDR2 FQGNSA come from the germline V gene. The CDR3 spans 15 residues. Exclusion applied to patients with autoimmune disease history or systemic immunosuppression. Sampling of blood occurred at baseline, cycle 4 day 1, and cycle 7 day 1. Profiled with immunoSEQ multiplex PCR; TCRdb holds only in-frame clones, not every one. The sample carries 95,000 or so clones, 92% recorded once. As to this clone: Its target is not known.

The sequencing here drew on CD4+ or CD8+ T cells sorted from blood, taken in a trial of the OX40 agonist ivuxolimab. The chain links TRBV7-2 to TRBJ2-1; tentatively, D is TRBD2 (6 bases). The TCR comes from an adult with an advanced solid tumor such as melanoma, head and neck, liver or kidney cancer. This CDR3 is CASSPQLLTSNEQFF. In DNA form, the CDR3 reads TGTGCCAGCAGCCCCCAGCTCCTGACTAGCAATGAGCAGTTCTTC.